This T cell receptor beta chain came from a study of blood T cell repertoires in COVID-19. Study-level information: The samples span acute and convalescent COVID-19 from the United States, Italy and Spain. The cDNA or gDNA used as material had been derived from T cells, B-cell-depleted T cells, or PBMCs.

The V end lost 7 bases, the J end lost 1 base, and 11 bases lay between the germline ends. The CDR3 has 14 amino acids. Germline lookup yields CDR1 LNHDA and CDR2 SQIVND (reference sequence). In the original analysis: Amplification of reference gene primers was used by the study to estimate nucleated cell counts. Generated by immunoSEQ multiplex PCR, the TCRdb table keeps only in-frame clones and is missing some. For V, J and clone size, that table is used; D and trimming come from the DNA. Here the sample spans about 140,000 clones, around nine tenths being singletons. This rearrangement joins TRBV19 to TRBJ1-5; D unresolved. The source of this sequence is a man aged 45 to 65 with active or convalescent COVID-19. Sequenced sample: peripheral blood. Written as DNA, the CDR3 is TGTGCCAGTAATAGCGGGAACAGCAATCAGCCCCAGCATTTT. Encoded protein: CASNSGNSNQPQHF.